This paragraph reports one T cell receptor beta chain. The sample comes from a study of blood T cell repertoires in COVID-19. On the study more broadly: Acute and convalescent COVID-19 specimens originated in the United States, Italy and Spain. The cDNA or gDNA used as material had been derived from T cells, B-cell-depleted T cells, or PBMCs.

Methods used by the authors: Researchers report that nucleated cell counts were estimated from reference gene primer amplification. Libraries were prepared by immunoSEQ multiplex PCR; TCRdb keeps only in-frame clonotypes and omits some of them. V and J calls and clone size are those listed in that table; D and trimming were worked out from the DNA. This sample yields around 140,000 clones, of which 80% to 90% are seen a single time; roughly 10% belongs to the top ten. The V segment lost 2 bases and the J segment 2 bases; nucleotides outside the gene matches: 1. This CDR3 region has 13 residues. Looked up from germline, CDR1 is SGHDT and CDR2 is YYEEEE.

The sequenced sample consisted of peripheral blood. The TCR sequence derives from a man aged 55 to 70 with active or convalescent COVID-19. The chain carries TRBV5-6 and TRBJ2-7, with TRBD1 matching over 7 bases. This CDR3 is CASSFGQAYEQYF. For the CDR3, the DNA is TGTGCCAGCAGCTTCGGACAGGCCTACGAGCAGTACTTC.